These 25 T cell receptor beta chains share one sample of origin, sequenced in a study of early stage breast cancer tumors. The method was immunoSEQ multiplex PCR; TCRdb's version includes in-frame clones alone and lacks a portion of them. Here the sample spans 65,000 to 75,000 clones, approximately 84% being singletons. Sequenced material: blood. These receptors were obtained from a person aged 35-55 years with breast cancer.

The rearrangement joins TRBV7-9 to TRBJ1-5; D unclear. The CDR3 is 13 amino acids. Trimming left V 4 bases short and J 4 bases short, with 8 bases between. Germline loops: CDR1 SEHNR, CDR2 FQNEAQ (reference sequence). CDR3 region: CASSWGGNQPQHF. The CDR3, as DNA: TGTGCCAGCAGCTGGGGAGGGAATCAGCCCCAGCATTTT.

This clone came up a few times. The V and J genes are TRBV27 and TRBJ2-1, with TRBD2 matching 8 bases. This CDR3 is built from 15 residues. Trimming at V came to 9 bases and at J to 4 bases, leaving 11 bases not matched to a gene. Germline CDR1 and CDR2: MNHEY and SMNVEV (reference sequence). For the CDR3, the DNA is TGTGCCAGTTCGGCGGGAGGAAGGGAGTACAATGAGCAGTTCTTC. As protein: CASSAGGREYNEQFF.

This chain joins TRBV6-5 and TRBJ2-1; perhaps TRBD2 as D (7 bases). Germline V gene data show CDR1 as MNHEY and CDR2 as SVGAGI. The CDR3 runs 15 residues. Trimming removed 0 bases from V and 5 bases from J, with 11 bases in between. The DNA for the CDR3 is TGTGCCAGCAGTTACTCCGGGGGGCGCGACAATGAGCAGTTCTTC. Translation: CASSYSGGRDNEQFF.

The chain has TRBV29-1 and TRBJ2-5; 7 bases agree with TRBD1. CDR3 length: 12 amino acids. Germline V gene sequence: CDR1 SQVTM, CDR2 ANQGSEA. Trimming cost V 7 bases and J 2 bases; bases outside gene matches: 4. The CDR3 DNA is TGCAGCGCCGACAGGGAACAAGAGACCCAGTACTTC. As protein: CSADREQETQYF.

The genes are TRBV28 and TRBJ1-5; D is ambiguous. Trimming took off 5 bases at V and 9 bases at J, with 17 bases between the two ends. This CDR3 is 14 amino acids long. Germline V CDR1 and CDR2: MDHEN, SYDVKM. The CDR3 loop reads CASSHTALQGPQHF. The CDR3 bases are TGTGCCAGCAGTCACACAGCTTTGCAAGGGCCCCAGCATTTT.

The chain carries TRBV29-1 and TRBJ2-7; no reliable D call. This CDR3 spans 11 amino acids. Trimming took off 3 bases at V and 3 bases at J, with 6 bases between the two ends. The germline gives CDR1 SQVTM, CDR2 ANQGSEA. CDR3 DNA: TGCAGCGTTGAGGCCAGCTACGAGCAGTACTTC. Encoded protein: CSVEASYEQYF.

The chain recombines TRBV27 with TRBJ1-5, with D unresolved. Trimming left V 6 bases short and J 4 bases short, with 13 bases between. This CDR3 has 14 residues. Looked up from germline, CDR1 is MNHEY and CDR2 is SMNVEV (reference sequence). The CDR3 coding sequence is TGTGCCAGCAGGAAAGCGGGGTGGAATCAGCCCCAGCATTTT. Translating it yields CASRKAGWNQPQHF.

To note about this clone: Germline and junction disagree at one end, which may indicate a read error. The J gene is TRBJ2-2, the V gene TRBV30; D remains ambiguous. The CDR3 has 15 residues. Germline CDR1 reads GTSNPN; CDR2 reads SVGIG (reference sequence). The CDR3 region is CAWSVSPGNTGELFF. In DNA, the CDR3 is TGTGCCTGGAGTGTAAGCCCAGGTAACACGGGGGAGCTGTTTTTT.

CDR3 bases: TGTGCCAGCAGCTTAGCCGGACAGCTCCGCACAGATACGCAGTATTTT. Its protein product is CASSLAGQLRTDTQYF. The chain joins TRBV7-8 to TRBJ2-3; D possibly corresponds to TRBD1 (6 bases). Germline values: CDR1 SGHVS, CDR2 FQNEAQ. The CDR3 runs to 16 residues. The V end lost 0 bases, the J end lost 1 base, and 11 bases lay between the germline ends.

The V and J genes are TRBV27 and TRBJ2-7; a possible D gene is TRBD1 (5 bases). Germline loops: CDR1 MNHEY, CDR2 SMNVEV (reference sequence). V shed 2 bases and J shed 1 base, with 15 bases lying between them. The CDR3 runs 16 residues. The CDR3 region has the DNA TGTGCCAGCAGTTTAAAAGGCTGGGGCACTTCCTACGAGCAGTACTTC. It encodes CASSLKGWGTSYEQYF.

This chain links TRBV7-9 with TRBJ1-6, with D maybe TRBD1 (6 bases). This CDR3 region has 15 residues. Trimming took off 4 bases at V and 5 bases at J, with 12 bases between the two ends. Germline V gene sequence: CDR1 SEHNR, CDR2 FQNEAQ (reference sequence). The chain's CDR3 is CASSSRGGNNSPLHF. The CDR3, as DNA: TGTGCCAGCAGCTCCCGAGGGGGGAATAATTCACCCCTCCACTTT. The full variable domain, completed using reference TRBV7-9 and TRBJ1-6, is DTGVSQNPRHKITKRGQNVTFRCDPISEHNRLYWYRQTLGQGPEFLTYFQNEAQLEKSRLLSDRFSAERPKGSFSTLEIQRTEQGDSAMYLCASSSRGGNNSPLHFGNGTRLTVT.

This clone has only one observation. CDR3 DNA: TGTGCCAGCAGTGAAAGACGGAACACAGATACGCAGTATTTT. Translation gives CASSERRNTDTQYF. The chain is built from TRBV25-1 and TRBJ2-3; D gene ambiguous. Germline CDR1 and CDR2: MGHDK and SYGVNS. Between the trimmed V and J ends, which lost 2 bases and 2 bases, there was a span of 8 bases. CDR3 length: 14 residues. The full variable domain, rest sourced from reference TRBV25-1 and TRBJ2-3, is EADIYQTPRYLVIGTGKKITLECSQTMGHDKMYWYQQDPGMELHLIHYSYGVNSTEKGDLSSESTVSRIRTEHFPLTLESARPSHTSQYLCASSERRNTDTQYFGPGTRLTVL.

The gene calls are TRBV30 and TRBJ2-1; unclear D gene. The CDR3 totals 13 residues. Trimming cost V 3 bases and J 5 bases, with 11 bases left between them. Germline V gene sequence: CDR1 GTSNPN, CDR2 SVGIG (reference sequence). The CDR3 sequence: CAWRGNGNNEQFF. The CDR3 nucleotides read TGTGCCTGGAGGGGTAATGGAAACAATGAGCAGTTCTTC.

The chain has TRBV7-3 and TRBJ2-7; possibly TRBD2 for D (5 bases). V was pared by 2 bases and J by 4 bases, with 9 bases between. From germline, CDR1 is SGHTA and CDR2 FQGTGA. CDR3 length: 13 residues. The CDR3, as DNA: TGTGCCAGCAGCTTAGGGCGCGGGTACGAGCAGTACTTC. This sequence encodes CASSLGRGYEQYF.

V is TRBV4-2 and J is TRBJ2-3; tentatively, D is TRBD2 (6 bases). The CDR3 covers 16 residues. Germline CDR1 is LGHNA and CDR2 is YNFKEQ. V lost 0 bases to trimming and J lost 1 base, with 11 bases between them. DNA of the CDR3: TGTGCCAGCAGCCAAGACGGCGGGACCGGCACAGATACGCAGTATTTT. As protein: CASSQDGGTGTDTQYF.

The rearrangement uses TRBV10-3 and TRBJ1-5; 9 bases line up with TRBD1. J lost 9 bases, V lost 3 bases, and 9 bases had no gene match. The germline V gene has CDR1 ENHRY and CDR2 SYGVKD. The CDR3 sequence is 15 residues long. CDR3 sequence reads: CAISDGQGRGWPQHF. DNA of the CDR3: TGTGCCATCAGTGATGGACAGGGGCGGGGTTGGCCCCAGCATTTT.

V is TRBV6-1 and J is TRBJ2-7; 11 bases are shared with TRBD2. Germline V gene sequence: CDR1 MNHNS, CDR2 SASEGT. This CDR3 region has 15 residues. With V trimmed by 6 bases and J by 7 bases, 11 bases remained unmatched. CDR3 sequence (DNA): TGTGCCAGCAGGGTCACTAGCGGGAGCCCAGAAGAGCAGTACTTC. Translated, it gives CASRVTSGSPEEQYF.

This clone was recorded a few times. The chain joins TRBV18 to TRBJ2-1; a possible D gene is TRBD2 (5 bases). V was cut by 1 base and J by 5 bases, with 9 bases left in between. In germline, CDR1 is KGHSH, CDR2 LQKENI. The CDR3 extends over 14 amino acids. In nucleotides, the CDR3 is TGTGCCAGCTCACCACAAGGACTCGACAATGAGCAGTTCTTC. It is translated as CASSPQGLDNEQFF.

V and J are TRBV11-2 and TRBJ2-1; D not resolved. Trimming took 2 bases from V and 8 from J, leaving 7 bases between them. Germline V lookup: CDR1 SGHAT, CDR2 FQNNGV. This CDR3 is built from 12 residues. In DNA, the CDR3 is TGTGCCAGCAGCTTAAATCGGGATGAGCAGTTCTTC. Amino acid sequence: CASSLNRDEQFF.

V gene TRBV6-1 combines with J gene TRBJ2-7; D is possibly TRBD2 (5 bases). Germline CDR1 MNHNS, CDR2 SASEGT. The CDR3 spans 14 residues. With 7 bases removed from V and 2 bases from J, the gap between germline ends came to 15 bases. In DNA form, the CDR3 reads TGTGCCAGCACCCAAGGAGGAACTACCTACGAGCAGTACTTC. Translated, it gives CASTQGGTTYEQYF.

This clone was counted once. The V gene is TRBV7-2, the J gene TRBJ2-1; D is ambiguous. Germline V gene lookup returns CDR1 SGHTA and CDR2 FQGNSA. The CDR3 is made up of 14 amino acids. Trimming removed 0 bases at V and 2 bases at J, with 5 bases between. CDR3 sequence reads: CASSLARPYNEQFF. In DNA, the CDR3 is TGTGCCAGCAGCTTAGCGAGGCCCTACAATGAGCAGTTCTTC.

V usage is TRBV30 and J usage is TRBJ2-1, with 7 bases that match TRBD1. This CDR3 is 15 amino acids long. V was clipped by 2 bases and J by 4 bases; unmatched bases: 8. Germline values: CDR1 GTSNPN, CDR2 SVGIG (reference sequence). The CDR3 DNA sequence: TGTGCCTGGAGTACGACAGGGTTCGGTTACAATGAGCAGTTCTTC. It is translated as CAWSTTGFGYNEQFF.

The chain couples TRBV28 to TRBJ1-4, with 7 nucleotides matching TRBD1. Per the germline V gene, CDR1 is MDHEN and CDR2 is SYDVKM. V lost 6 bases to trimming and J lost 3 bases; unmatched junction nucleotides: 7. This CDR3 has 15 amino acids. The CDR3: CASSEGGEANEKLFF. CDR3 DNA sequence: TGTGCCAGCAGCGAAGGGGGCGAAGCTAATGAAAAACTGTTTTTT.

This clone showed up just once. This chain links TRBV7-8 with TRBJ1-2; D is unclear. Germline CDR1 SGHVS, CDR2 FQNEAQ. This CDR3 contains 16 residues. The V gene lost 11 bases and the J gene lost 3 bases, with 25 bases spanning the gap. Here the CDR3 reads CAPGRLTWGKDYGYTF. CDR3 DNA sequence: TGTGCCCCGGGGAGGCTAACTTGGGGAAAGGACTATGGCTACACCTTC.

This chain joins TRBV28 and TRBJ1-1; D gene unclear. This CDR3 region has 13 residues. Germline V CDR1 and CDR2: MDHEN, SYDVKM. The germline V and J ends were trimmed by 1 base and 5 bases, with 8 bases remaining between them. The CDR3 nucleotides read TGTGCCAGCAGTTTATACGAGCCGACTGAAGCTTTCTTT. Protein: CASSLYEPTEAFF.